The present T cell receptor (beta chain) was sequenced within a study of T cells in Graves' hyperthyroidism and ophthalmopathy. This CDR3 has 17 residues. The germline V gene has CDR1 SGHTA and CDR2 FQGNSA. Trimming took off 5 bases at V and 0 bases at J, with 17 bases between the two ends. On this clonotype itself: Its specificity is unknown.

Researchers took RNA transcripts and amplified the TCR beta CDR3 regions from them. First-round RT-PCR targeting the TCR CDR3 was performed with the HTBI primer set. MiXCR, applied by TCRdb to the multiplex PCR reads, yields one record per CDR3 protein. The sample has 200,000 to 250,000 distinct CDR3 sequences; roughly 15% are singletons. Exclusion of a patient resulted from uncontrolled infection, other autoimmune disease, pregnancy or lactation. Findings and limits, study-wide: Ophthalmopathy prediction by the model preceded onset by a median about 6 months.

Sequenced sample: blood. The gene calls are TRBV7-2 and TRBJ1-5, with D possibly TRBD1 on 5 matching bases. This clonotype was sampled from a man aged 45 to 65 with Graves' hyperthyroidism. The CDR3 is CASSPKGRPTSNQPQHF. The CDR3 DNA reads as TGTGCCAGCAGCCCTAAGGGGCGGCCTACTAGCAATCAGCCCCAGCATTTT.